This T cell receptor (beta chain) is from a study of siplizumab effects on memory and regulatory T cells. This table comes from immunoSEQ multiplex PCR, and its TCRdb copy is limited to in-frame clones, with some not included. This sample has about 85,000 clones; 95% occur once, and the top ten carry about 18%. This CDR3 contains 17 residues. V lost 4 bases and J lost 3; bases outside the gene matches: 15. Germline lookup yields CDR1 SGHRS and CDR2 YFSETQ. V is TRBV5-1 and J is TRBJ2-5; TRBD1 matches 7 bases. The receptor was isolated from a human donor in good health. Sequenced input: CD8+ T cells sorted from blood. For the CDR3, the DNA is TGCGCCAGCAGCCCGTTCGGGACAGAAAATCCCGAAGAGACCCAGTACTTC. Translated, it gives CASSPFGTENPEETQYF. Based on the CDR3 plus reference TRBV5-1 and TRBJ2-5, the full variable domain is KAGVTQTPRYLIKTRGQQVTLSCSPISGHRSVSWYQQTPGQGLQFLFEYFSETQRNKGNFPGRFSGRQFSNSRSEMNVSTLELGDSALYLCASSPFGTENPEETQYFGPGTRLLVL.